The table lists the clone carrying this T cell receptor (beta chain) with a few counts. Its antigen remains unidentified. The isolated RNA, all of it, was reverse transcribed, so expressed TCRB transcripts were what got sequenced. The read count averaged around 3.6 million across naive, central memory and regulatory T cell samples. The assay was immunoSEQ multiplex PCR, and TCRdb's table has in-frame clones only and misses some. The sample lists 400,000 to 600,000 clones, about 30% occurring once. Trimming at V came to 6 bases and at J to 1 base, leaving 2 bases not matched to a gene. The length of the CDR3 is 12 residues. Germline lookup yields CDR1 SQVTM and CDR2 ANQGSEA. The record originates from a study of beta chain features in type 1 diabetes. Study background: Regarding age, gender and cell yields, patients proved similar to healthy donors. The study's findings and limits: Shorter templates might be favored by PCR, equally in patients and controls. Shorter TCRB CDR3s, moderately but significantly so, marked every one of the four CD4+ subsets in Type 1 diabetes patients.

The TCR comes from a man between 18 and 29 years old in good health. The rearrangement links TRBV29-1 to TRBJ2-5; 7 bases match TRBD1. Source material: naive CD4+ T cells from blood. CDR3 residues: CSVTGAQETQYF. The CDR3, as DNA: TGCAGCGTCACAGGGGCCCAAGAGACCCAGTACTTC. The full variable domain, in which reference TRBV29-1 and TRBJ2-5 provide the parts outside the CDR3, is SAVISQKPSRDICQRGTSLTIQCQVDSQVTMMFWYRQQPGQSLTLIATANQGSEATYESGFVIDKFPISRPNLTFSTLTVSNMSPEDSSIYLCSVTGAQETQYFGPGTRLLVL.